One sample yielded the 15 T cell receptor beta chains listed below, sequenced in a study of human T cells and chemical hapten exposure. The sample's time point: pre-sensitization, week 0. Treatment described: therapeutic diphenylcyclopropenone sensitization with weekly scalp DPC. TCRdb analysed the RACE reads with MiXCR anew, one entry per CDR3 protein. The sample holds about 51,000 distinct CDR3 sequences; approximately 8.8% are singletons and the top ten take more than 13%. Material: whole blood, obtained in connection with sensitization to the hapten diphenylcyclopropenone (DPC). The receptors shown here come from a woman between 35 and 50 years old with alopecia areata. Some clones in this sample may be carry-over from other donors' samples.

This clonotype was counted ten times or more. This sequence joins TRBV30 and TRBJ1-2, with TRBD1 identical over 9 bases. Germline V CDR1 and CDR2: GTSNPN, SVGIG (reference sequence). The junction had 8 bases not matched to a gene; V was cut back by 4 bases and J by 5 bases. This CDR3 contains 14 residues. The CDR3 is CAWNKGTGRYGYTF. Here the CDR3 DNA reads TGTGCCTGGAATAAGGGGACAGGGAGGTATGGCTACACCTTC. Full variable domain (outside the CDR3, taken from reference TRBV30 and TRBJ1-2): SQTIHQWPATLVQPVGSPLSLECTVEGTSNPNLYWYRQAAGRGLQLLFYSVGIGQISSEVPQNLSASRPQDRQFILSSKKLLLSDSGFYLCAWNKGTGRYGYTFGSGTRLTVV.

In this sample, this clonotype turned up many times. V is TRBV29-1 and J is TRBJ2-5; a weak D match, TRBD2 (6 bases). Trimming removed 6 bases at V and 13 bases at J, with 18 bases between. The CDR3 sequence is 11 residues long. Germline CDR1 SQVTM, CDR2 ANQGSEA. This chain's CDR3 is CSVRGDPRAYF. In DNA, the CDR3 is TGCAGCGTCCGCGGGGACCCCCGGGCGTACTTC.

This chain links TRBV11-2 with TRBJ1-5; D unclear. The CDR3 length is 14 residues. Germline V CDR1 and CDR2: SGHAT, FQNNGV. V shed 5 bases and J shed 3 bases, with 11 bases lying between them. The chain's CDR3 is CASSPAPYNQPQHF. In nucleotides, the CDR3 is TGTGCCAGCAGCCCCGCCCCCTACAATCAGCCCCAGCATTTT.

This clonotype has at least ten counts. This rearrangement joins TRBV6-5 to TRBJ2-7; TRBD1 matches at 7 bases. CDR3 length: 12 amino acids. Looked up from germline, CDR1 is MNHEY and CDR2 is SVGAGI. V lost 6 bases to trimming and J lost 2 bases; unmatched junction nucleotides: 1. CDR3 sequence reads: CASRDRAYEQYF. The CDR3 nucleotides read TGTGCCAGCAGAGACAGGGCCTACGAGCAGTACTTC.

For this clonotype: A clone one base away is much larger, so this may be a read error. The chain employs TRBV7-3 and TRBJ2-2; D might be TRBD1 (5 bases). Germline CDR1 SGHTA, CDR2 FQGTGA. The CDR3 is 14 residues long. V lost 5 bases and J 5 bases, leaving 12 bases between the germline ends. The CDR3 protein is CASSPIRATGELFF. CDR3 nucleotides: TGTGCCAGCAGCCCGATCAGGGCAACCGGGGAGCTGTTTTTT. Complete variable domain (other parts from reference TRBV7-3 and TRBJ2-2): GAGVSQTPSNKVTEKGKYVELRCDPISGHTALYWYRQSLGQGPEFLIYFQGTGAADDSGLPNDRFFAVRPEGSVSTLKIQRTERGDSAVYLCASSPIRATGELFFGEGSRLTVL.

This clonotype was seen at least ten times. V is TRBV15 and J is TRBJ2-6; D is possibly TRBD2 (5 bases). The CDR3 runs to 16 residues. V gave up 0 bases and J gave up 2 bases, with 8 bases separating them. CDR1 LNHNV and CDR2 YYDKDF come from the germline V gene (reference sequence). The CDR3 sequence: CATSRDGVAGANVLTF. In DNA form, the CDR3 reads TGTGCCACCAGCAGAGACGGGGTAGCTGGGGCCAACGTCCTGACTTTC.

This clonotype was recorded many times. The chain joins TRBV2 to TRBJ1-3; a possible D gene is TRBD1 (6 bases). V was trimmed by 7 bases and J by 3 bases, leaving 19 bases between them. The germline gives CDR1 SNHLY, CDR2 FYNNEI. The length of the CDR3 is 16 residues. The CDR3 coding sequence is TGTGCCAGCAACCTGGACAGAGCCTGGGATGGAAACACCATATATTTT. The encoded protein is CASNLDRAWDGNTIYF. The complete variable domain, with remaining parts taken from reference TRBV2 and TRBJ1-3, reads EPEVTQTPSHQVTQMGQEVILRCVPISNHLYFYWYRQILGQKVEFLVSFYNNEISEKSEIFDDQFSVERPDGSNFTLKIRSTKLEDSAMYFCASNLDRAWDGNTIYFGEGSWLTVV.

V usage is TRBV27 and J usage is TRBJ2-7; D gene unclear. V was clipped by 3 bases and J by 3 bases, with 9 bases between them. Germline CDR1 MNHEY, CDR2 SMNVEV (reference sequence). This CDR3 is 13 amino acids long. CDR3 nucleotides: TGTGCCAGCAGTTTGAACAGCCGCTACGAGCAGTACTTC. It specifies CASSLNSRYEQYF.

This clonotype was counted many times. The genes are TRBV3-1 and TRBJ2-5, with D perhaps matching TRBD1 or TRBD2 (6 bases each). This CDR3 has 14 residues. The germline CDR1 and CDR2 sequences are LGHDT and YNNKEL (reference sequence). The ends were cut back, 1 base at V and 5 bases at J, with 11 bases in the middle. CDR3 DNA: TGTGCCAGCAGCCAAGTGGGGGGCCGGGAGACCCAGTACTTC. As protein: CASSQVGGRETQYF.

The chain recombines TRBV28 with TRBJ1-1; tentatively, D is TRBD1 (5 bases). Germline CDR1 MDHEN, CDR2 SYDVKM. The CDR3 runs 14 residues. V was shortened by 6 bases and J by 2 bases, with 13 bases between the two germline ends. CDR3 nucleotide sequence: TGTGCCAGCAGCTACCCGACAGATAACACTGAAGCTTTCTTT. It encodes CASSYPTDNTEAFF.

There are many counts of this clonotype. The rearrangement joins TRBV4-2 to TRBJ1-1; 7 bases match TRBD1. Trimming removed 1 base from V and 1 base from J; junction bases left unmatched: 6. There are 16 residues in the CDR3. The germline V gene encodes CDR1 LGHNA and CDR2 YNFKEQ. In nucleotides, the CDR3 is TGTGCCAGCAGCCAAGGACAGGGATCGGCGAACACTGAAGCTTTCTTT. Encoded protein: CASSQGQGSANTEAFF.

The table lists this clonotype with a few counts. The chain is built from TRBV28 and TRBJ1-4, with D maybe TRBD1 (6 bases). The CDR3 is 12 residues long. Germline-derived CDR1 and CDR2 are MDHEN and SYDVKM. Deletions cut 6 bases from V and 10 bases from J, with 12 bases between. The chain's CDR3 is CASRSGAGKLFF. The CDR3 bases are TGTGCCAGCAGATCAGGGGCGGGAAAACTGTTTTTT.

This clonotype was seen only a few times. The V call is TRBV9, the J call TRBJ2-7; 8 bases are shared with TRBD2. The CDR3 loop spans 16 amino acids. The germline V gene encodes CDR1 SGDLS and CDR2 YYNGEE. Germline trimming cut 4 bases from V and 6 bases from J; bases unmatched to any gene: 15. The CDR3 loop reads CASSPPGGAGRTEQYF. The CDR3, as DNA: TGTGCCAGCAGCCCGCCGGGGGGGGCAGGAAGGACCGAGCAGTACTTC.

This clonotype was picked up a small number of times. V and J are TRBV15 and TRBJ1-5; TRBD1 matches at 7 bases. The germline V gene encodes CDR1 LNHNV and CDR2 YYDKDF (reference sequence). With 3 bases clipped from V and 0 bases from J, the junction kept 8 bases outside the gene matches. CDR3 size: 17 residues. CDR3 sequence reads: CATSSTGVGDSNQPQHF. The CDR3 DNA reads as TGTGCCACCAGCAGTACAGGGGTGGGAGATAGCAATCAGCCCCAGCATTTT.

At least ten counts were recorded for this clonotype. The chain couples TRBV28 to TRBJ2-7; D might be TRBD2 (6 bases). Trimming stripped 5 bases from V and 3 bases from J, with 11 bases between. Per the germline V gene, CDR1 is MDHEN and CDR2 is SYDVKM. This CDR3 is 13 amino acids long. CDR3 in DNA: TGTGCCAGCAGTCCCGGGGGTCTCTACGAGCAGTACTTC. This gives the protein CASSPGGLYEQYF.